This T cell receptor (beta chain) was recovered during a study of blood T cell repertoires in COVID-19. Study overall: PBMCs, B-cell-depleted T cells, or T cells provided the cDNA or gDNA that made up the material.

The germline gives CDR1 SEHNR, CDR2 FQNEAQ (reference sequence). Trimming left V 5 bases short and J 0 bases short, with 16 bases between. The CDR3 is made up of 16 amino acids. Participants had their cohort set by participant-reported clinical history. The protocol was immunoSEQ multiplex PCR, while the TCRdb copy is restricted to in-frame clones and leaves out a portion. The data show roughly 300,000 clones, 70% to 90% seen once. The chain uses TRBV7-9 and TRBJ1-2; D gene uncertain. The specimen was PBMCs or T cells enriched from blood (not recorded which). This receptor was taken from a woman younger than 45 who had recovered from COVID-19. The CDR3 nucleotides are TGTGCCAGCAGCAGAGGGAGTTCCGAGGCTAACTATGGCTACACCTTC. It specifies CASSRGSSEANYGYTF.